The present T cell receptor beta chain was sequenced within a study of tumor T cells in aggressive B-cell lymphoma. Data came from immunoSEQ multiplex PCR; TCRdb stores just in-frame clones and leaves some out. Of more than 10,000 clones listed, around 90% are singletons. V dropped 4 bases and J dropped 8; count of bases not matched to a gene: 17. Germline V gene sequence: CDR1 LNHNV, CDR2 YYDKDF (reference sequence). The CDR3 is 17 residues long. Sequenced material: tumor tissue. The J gene is TRBJ1-2, the V gene TRBV15, with 9 bases fitting TRBD1. The TCR comes from an adult with diffuse large B cell lymphoma. CDR3 sequence: CATSNRGQGTLLGGYTF. In DNA, the CDR3 is TGTGCCACCAGCAACAGAGGACAGGGGACCCTCTTAGGCGGCTACACCTTC.